The clone carrying this T cell receptor beta chain was found once. Its target is unknown. TCR beta VDJ and CDR3 were profiled, and genomic DNA was the template. TCRdb redid the calling of the reads with MiXCR, one entry per CDR3 protein. This sample has 110,000 or so distinct CDR3 sequences, with approximately 49% found just once. This sample was taken from a study of CD8+CD57+ T cells in acquired aplastic anemia. Study-wide background: An average of approximately 3.2 ug of DNA was obtained from sorted CD4+ and CD8+ cells. Whole-study findings and limits: Significant differences in CD8+ Simpson's diversity were not observed between patients and controls. Found in both controls and patients were fewer than 35 CD8+ CDR3 sequences.

J gave up 6 bases and V 7 bases, and 7 bases lay outside the gene matches. The CDR3 is 12 residues long. Germline V lookup: CDR1 SQVTM, CDR2 ANQGSEA. Sequenced input: sorted CD4+, CD8+, or CD8+CD57+ T cells (not recorded which) from PBMCs. The chain couples TRBV29-1 to TRBJ1-2; 8 bases align to TRBD1. The sequence came from a human donor in good health, serving as a control. The CDR3 spells CSGAGGNNGYTF. The DNA for the CDR3 is TGCAGCGGCGCAGGGGGCAACAATGGCTACACCTTC. Complete variable domain (other parts from reference TRBV29-1 and TRBJ1-2): SAVISQKPSRDICQRGTSLTIQCQVDSQVTMMFWYRQQPGQSLTLIATANQGSEATYESGFVIDKFPISRPNLTFSTLTVSNMSPEDSSIYLCSGAGGNNGYTFGSGTRLTVV.